The 16 T cell receptor beta chains presented below share a single source sample, sequenced in a study of T-cell memory formation after mild COVID-19. TCRdb re-derived calls from the 5' RACE reads in MiXCR, one entry per CDR3 protein. The sample records roughly 170,000 distinct CDR3 sequences, 18% being singletons. Sequencing used PBMCs or a T cell subset sorted from them (not recorded which). Receptor source: a man between 18 and 29 years old who had mild COVID-19 (a few samples of this study predate the infection). Cell type and time point are not known.

DNA of the CDR3: TGCGCCAGCTGCCTAACGGCGGACCCAGAGACCCAGTACTTC. It is translated as CASCLTADPETQYF. The genes are TRBV5-1 and TRBJ2-5; D not resolved. V was pared by 7 bases and J by 4 bases, with 17 bases between. Per the germline V gene, CDR1 is SGHRS and CDR2 is YFSETQ. This CDR3 has 14 residues.

The chain couples TRBV20-1 to TRBJ2-3, with D perhaps TRBD2 (5 bases). This CDR3 is built from 15 residues. In germline, CDR1 is DFQATT, CDR2 SNEGSKA (reference sequence). The V end was cut by 0 bases, the J end by 0 bases, with 10 bases between. The CDR3 region has the DNA TGCAGTGCTAGAGATCCGCGGACTAGCACAGATACGCAGTATTTT. It encodes CSARDPRTSTDTQYF.

The sample holds a few counts of this clonotype. V and J are TRBV6-5 and TRBJ1-5; D is undetermined. V shed 8 bases and J shed 4 bases, with 12 bases lying between them. This CDR3 has 13 residues. The germline V gene encodes CDR1 MNHEY and CDR2 SVGAGI. CDR3 nucleotide sequence: TGTGCCAGCCGTCTAGAAGGAAATCAGCCCCAGCATTTT. Its translation is CASRLEGNQPQHF.

A few counts support this clonotype. V is TRBV7-2 and J is TRBJ2-7, with D possibly matching TRBD1 (7 bases). Germline values: CDR1 SGHTA, CDR2 FQGNSA. V lost 5 bases, J lost 5 bases, and 13 bases lay in between. The CDR3 runs to 13 residues. CDR3 amino acids: CASSPTGRNEQYF. CDR3 bases: TGTGCCAGCAGCCCGACAGGGAGGAACGAGCAGTACTTC.

The CDR3 sequence: CASSLAPSVMNTEAFF. The CDR3 DNA is TGCGCCAGCAGCTTGGCTCCGTCGGTAATGAACACTGAAGCTTTCTTT. The V and J genes are TRBV5-1 and TRBJ1-1; D not resolved. V dropped 0 bases and J dropped 0 bases, with 12 bases sitting between them. CDR1 and CDR2 (germline): SGHRS, YFSETQ. This CDR3 comprises 16 residues.

The rearrangement links TRBV7-2 to TRBJ1-5, with TRBD1 as a possible D gene (6 bases). This CDR3 has 13 residues. The V end was cut by 3 bases, the J end by 9 bases, with 12 bases between. CDR1 SGHTA and CDR2 FQGNSA come from the germline V gene. In nucleotides, the CDR3 is TGTGCCAGCAGCTTGGGGGGCGGACGGCCCCAGCATTTT. Protein: CASSLGGGRPQHF.

The V and J genes are TRBV19 and TRBJ2-1; 7 bases align to TRBD2. The J segment lost 3 bases and the V segment lost 4 bases, leaving 9 bases of the junction unmatched. CDR3 length: 16 residues. CDR1 LNHDA and CDR2 SQIVND come from the germline V gene (reference sequence). In nucleotides, the CDR3 is TGTGCCAGTAGTACAACGCGGCGGGGGTTCTACAATGAGCAGTTCTTC. This codes for CASSTTRRGFYNEQFF.

The chain uses TRBV6-2 or TRBV6-3 and TRBJ1-5; D might be TRBD1 (6 bases). CDR1 is MNHEY, CDR2 SVGEGT, per germline. This CDR3 contains 15 residues. V was shortened by 2 bases and J by 5 bases, with 13 bases between the two germline ends. The CDR3 reads CASSYRGRGDQPQHF. The CDR3 nucleotides are TGTGCCAGCAGTTACCGGGGGCGCGGTGATCAGCCCCAGCATTTT.

This clonotype was counted a few times. The chain uses TRBV7-2 and TRBJ2-4; D is perhaps TRBD1 or TRBD2 (5 bases each). V was shortened by 5 bases and J by 4 bases, with 15 bases between the two germline ends. Germline CDR1 is SGHTA and CDR2 is FQGNSA. The CDR3 is 15 residues long. The CDR3 bases are TGTGCCAGCAGCCCATACGGGACGGAGAAAAACATTCAGTACTTC. Protein sequence: CASSPYGTEKNIQYF.

This sequence joins TRBV20-1 and TRBJ1-3, with TRBD1 matching over 7 bases. This CDR3 has 13 residues. Trimming at V came to 2 bases and at J to 4 bases, leaving 2 bases not matched to a gene. Germline CDR1 and CDR2: DFQATT and SNEGSKA (reference sequence). The DNA for the CDR3 is TGCAGTGCTAGAAACAGGGGCGGAAACACCATATATTTT. Protein: CSARNRGGNTIYF.

V and J are TRBV27 and TRBJ2-5; 8 nucleotides match TRBD1. From germline, CDR1 is MNHEY and CDR2 SMNVEV (reference sequence). The CDR3 is 15 residues long. Losses at the gene ends were 4 bases for V and 4 bases for J; bases not matched to a gene: 8. CDR3 sequence: CASSSHRDRGETQYF. Written as DNA, the CDR3 is TGTGCCAGCAGTTCCCATAGAGACAGGGGAGAGACCCAGTACTTC.

The chain has TRBV5-1 and TRBJ2-7; a weak D match, TRBD2 (5 bases). The CDR3 has 14 amino acids. Trimming removed 3 bases from V and 3 bases from J, with 13 bases in between. CDR1 and CDR2 (germline): SGHRS, YFSETQ. This chain's CDR3 is CASSWTGGGYEQYF. Written as DNA, the CDR3 is TGCGCCAGCAGCTGGACCGGAGGTGGCTACGAGCAGTACTTC.

Many counts were recorded for this clonotype. The chain links TRBV24-1 to TRBJ2-7; D is undetermined. The CDR3 consists of 14 residues. V was pared by 10 bases and J by 2 bases, with 17 bases between. CDR1 KGHDR and CDR2 SFDVKD come from the germline V gene. CDR3 sequence (DNA): TGTGCCACGAACCCGGCAGAAAGGGCCTACGAGCAGTACTTC. It specifies CATNPAERAYEQYF.

The chain links TRBV4-1 to TRBJ2-2, with TRBD1 matching over 10 bases. V dropped 6 bases and J dropped 7; count of bases not matched to a gene: 8. The germline gives CDR1 MGHRA, CDR2 YSYEKL. This CDR3 region has 15 residues. In nucleotides, the CDR3 is TGCGCCAGCAGGAACCCGGGACAGGGGAACGGGGAGCTGTTTTTT. Residues: CASRNPGQGNGELFF.

The count of this clonotype is one. This sequence joins TRBV4-3 and TRBJ2-5, with 9 bases identical to TRBD1. The CDR3 runs to 16 residues. The ends lost 0 bases at V and 5 bases at J; junction bases unmatched: 7. The V gene's germline CDR1 is LGHNA and CDR2 YSLEER. The CDR3 DNA reads TGCGCCAGCAGCCAAGATATGGACAGGGGCCGCGAGACCCAGTACTTC. It yields the protein CASSQDMDRGRETQYF.

This sequence joins TRBV3-1 and TRBJ2-5; no definite D call. CDR1 and CDR2 from the germline V gene are LGHDT and YNNKEL (reference sequence). Trimming pared 3 bases from V and 4 bases from J, leaving 9 bases between. The CDR3 spans 13 residues. CDR3 DNA: TGTGCCAGCAGCCAGCCTCCTCTAGAGACCCAGTACTTC. As protein: CASSQPPLETQYF.